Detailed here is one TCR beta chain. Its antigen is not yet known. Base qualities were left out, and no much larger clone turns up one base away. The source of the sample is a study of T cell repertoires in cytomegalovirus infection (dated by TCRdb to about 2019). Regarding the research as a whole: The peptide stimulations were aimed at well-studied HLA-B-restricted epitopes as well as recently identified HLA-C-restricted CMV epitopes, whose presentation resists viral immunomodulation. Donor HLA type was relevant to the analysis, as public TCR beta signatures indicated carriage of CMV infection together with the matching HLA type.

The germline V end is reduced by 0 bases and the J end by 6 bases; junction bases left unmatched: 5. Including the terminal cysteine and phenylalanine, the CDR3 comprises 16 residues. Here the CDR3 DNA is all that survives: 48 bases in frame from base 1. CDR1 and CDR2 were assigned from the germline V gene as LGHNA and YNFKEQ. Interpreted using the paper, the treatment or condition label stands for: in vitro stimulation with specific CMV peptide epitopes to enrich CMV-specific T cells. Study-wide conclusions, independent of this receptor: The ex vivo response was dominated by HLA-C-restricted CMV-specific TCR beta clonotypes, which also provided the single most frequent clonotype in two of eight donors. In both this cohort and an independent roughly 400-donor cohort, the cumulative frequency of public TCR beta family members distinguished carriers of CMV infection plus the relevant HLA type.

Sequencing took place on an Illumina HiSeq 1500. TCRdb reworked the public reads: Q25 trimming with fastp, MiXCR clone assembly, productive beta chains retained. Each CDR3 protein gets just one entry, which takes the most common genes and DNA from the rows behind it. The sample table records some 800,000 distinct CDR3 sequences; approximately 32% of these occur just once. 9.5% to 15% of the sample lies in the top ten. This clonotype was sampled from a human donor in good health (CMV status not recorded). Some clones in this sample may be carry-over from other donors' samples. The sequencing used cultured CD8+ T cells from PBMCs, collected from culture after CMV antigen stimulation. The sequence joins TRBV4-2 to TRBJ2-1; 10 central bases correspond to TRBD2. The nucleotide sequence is TGTGCCAGCAGCCAAGAAGGTCTAGCGGGGGCCAATGAGCAGTTCTTC. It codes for CASSQEGLAGANEQFF.